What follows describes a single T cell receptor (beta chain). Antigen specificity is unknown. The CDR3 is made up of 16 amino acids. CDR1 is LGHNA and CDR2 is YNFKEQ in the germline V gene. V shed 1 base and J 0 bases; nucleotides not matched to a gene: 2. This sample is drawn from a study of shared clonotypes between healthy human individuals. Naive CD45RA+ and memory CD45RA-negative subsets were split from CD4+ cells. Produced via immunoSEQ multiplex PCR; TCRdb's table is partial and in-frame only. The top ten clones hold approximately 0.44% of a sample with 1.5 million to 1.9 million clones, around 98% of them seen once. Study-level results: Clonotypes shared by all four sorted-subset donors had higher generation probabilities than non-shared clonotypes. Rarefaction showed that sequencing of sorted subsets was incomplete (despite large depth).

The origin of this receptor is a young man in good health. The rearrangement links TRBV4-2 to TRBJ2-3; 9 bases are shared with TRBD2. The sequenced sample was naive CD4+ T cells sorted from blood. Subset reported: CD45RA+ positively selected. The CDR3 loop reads CASSQGGRASTDTQYF. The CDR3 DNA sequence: TGTGCCAGCAGCCAAGGCGGGAGGGCTAGCACAGATACGCAGTATTTT.